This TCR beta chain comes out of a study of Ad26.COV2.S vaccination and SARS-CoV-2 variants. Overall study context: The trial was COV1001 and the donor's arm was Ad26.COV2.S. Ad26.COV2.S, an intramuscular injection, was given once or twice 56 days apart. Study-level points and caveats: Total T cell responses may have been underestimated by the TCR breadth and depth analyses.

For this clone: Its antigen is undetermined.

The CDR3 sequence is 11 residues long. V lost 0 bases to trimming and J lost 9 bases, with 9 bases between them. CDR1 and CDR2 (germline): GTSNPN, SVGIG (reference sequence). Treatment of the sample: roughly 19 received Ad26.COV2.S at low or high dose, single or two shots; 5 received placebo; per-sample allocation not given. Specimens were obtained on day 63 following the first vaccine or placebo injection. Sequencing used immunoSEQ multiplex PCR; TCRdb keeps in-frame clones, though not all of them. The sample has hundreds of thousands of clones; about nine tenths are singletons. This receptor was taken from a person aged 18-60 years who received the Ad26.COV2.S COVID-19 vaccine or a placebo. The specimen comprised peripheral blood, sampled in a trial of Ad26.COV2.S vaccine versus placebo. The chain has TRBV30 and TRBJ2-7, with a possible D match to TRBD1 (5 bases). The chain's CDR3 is CAWSVRGRQYF. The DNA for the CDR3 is TGTGCCTGGAGTGTAAGGGGTAGGCAGTACTTC.